Detailed here is one T cell receptor (beta chain). This sample stems from a study of blood T cell repertoires in COVID-19. Study-level information: PBMCs, B-cell-depleted T cells, or T cells were the source of the cDNA or gDNA that made up the material.

As originally analysed: Amplifying reference gene primers gave estimates of nucleated cell counts. The data were produced by immunoSEQ multiplex PCR, yet TCRdb's version contains in-frame clones alone and is incomplete. V, J and clone size are taken as reported in that table, and D and trimming were inferred from the DNA itself. The profile shows 150,000 to 200,000 clones, approximately 89% of them singletons. The length of the CDR3 is 13 residues. V was pared by 7 bases and J by 8 bases, with 6 bases of the junction left unmatched. Germline lookup yields CDR1 SGHAT and CDR2 FQDESV (reference sequence).

The clonotype comes from a woman aged 60-75 years with acute or convalescent COVID-19. The chain uses TRBV11-1 and TRBJ1-2; 11 bases are shared with TRBD1. Input material: peripheral blood. The CDR3 bases are TGTGCCAGCACCCGGGACAGGGGGAGCGGCTACACCTTC. The encoded protein is CASTRDRGSGYTF.